The TCR beta chain described here comes from a study of cytomegalovirus exposure and HLA in healthy donors. PCR involved 60 Vbeta and 13 Jbeta primers. Data came from immunoSEQ multiplex PCR; TCRdb stores just in-frame clones and leaves some out. The repertoire holds 140,000 to 150,000 clones, with around 78% as singletons. Findings of the study overall: Indistinguishable V segments, including TRBV6-2 and TRBV6-3, were excluded.

Germline V gives CDR1 SGHDT, CDR2 YYEEEE. The CDR3 totals 17 residues. The J segment lost 2 bases and the V segment lost 3 bases, leaving 5 bases of the junction unmatched. Details on this clone: Its target is unknown.

This clonotype was sampled from a woman between 18 and 29 years old in good health and CMV-seropositive. The chain combines TRBV5-6 with TRBJ1-6, with 10 bases identical to TRBD1. Sample: PBMCs. CDR3 nucleotide sequence: TGTGCCAGCAGCTCACTCGGGACAGGGGCCTATAATTCACCCCTCCACTTT. This encodes CASSSLGTGAYNSPLHF.